Listed here is a single T cell receptor (beta chain). The antigen is unknown. Sequencing used immunoSEQ multiplex PCR; TCRdb keeps in-frame clones, though not all of them. The sample comprises roughly 260,000 clones, about 90% of which are singletons, and 0.37% rests with the top ten. CDR1 and CDR2 from the germline V gene are LGHNA and YNFKEQ. Germline trimming cut 4 bases from V and 1 base from J; bases unmatched to any gene: 5. CDR3 length equals 15 residues. This sample is drawn from a study of cytomegalovirus exposure and HLA in healthy donors. Overall study findings and caveats: Both high specificity and high sensitivity reportedly marked the classifier's diagnosis of cytomegalovirus status.

Sequencing was carried out using PBMCs. The chain employs TRBV4-2 and TRBJ1-1, with 8 bases that match TRBD1. The receptor was derived from a woman aged 18-29 years in good health and CMV-seronegative. CDR3 bases: TGTGCCAGCAGCCGGGGACAGGTCACGAACACTGAAGCTTTCTTT. Residues: CASSRGQVTNTEAFF.